This is a list of T cell receptor beta chains from one sample in a study of shared clonotypes between healthy human individuals. Sequencing used immunoSEQ multiplex PCR; TCRdb keeps in-frame clones, though not all of them. The sample holds about 2.3 million clones; 80% to 95% are singletons and the top ten take 0.37%. The sequenced sample consisted of naive CD4+ T cells from PBMCs. The receptors were gathered from a man between 18 and 29 years old in good health. Some clones in this sample may be carry-over from other donors' samples. The CDR3 runs from the conserved cysteine through the conserved F or W. D genes are given only for firm matches. Size is omitted from some rows. Given values are once, few, many or a class for expanded clones.

>TRBJ2-6|TRBV28|-|-|15
CASSLSVAGANVLTF
>TRBJ1-1|TRBV7-9|few|-|13
CASSQWGGAEAFF
>TRBJ2-7|TRBV18|-|TRBD2|17
CASSPSLAGGLSYEQYF
>TRBJ2-5|TRBV19|-|TRBD1|13
CASRGTGEETQYF
>TRBJ2-7|TRBV7-2|-|-|14
CASGRGGSFYEQYF
>TRBJ2-7|TRBV10-3|-|TRBD2|19
CAISESRTKWVAGEDEQYF
>TRBJ2-7|TRBV5-1|-|-|14
CASSLESRNYEQYF
>TRBJ2-5|TRBV5-1|once|-|13
CASSLGVGETQYF
>TRBJ1-5|TRBV7-6|-|-|15
CASSLDSRGSQPQHF
>TRBJ2-7|TRBV25-1|-|-|14
CASSEPGNFYEQYF
>TRBJ1-2|TRBV7-3|-|-|15
CASSAGPPDFYGYTF
>TRBJ2-1|TRBV28|few|-|15
CASSLLAASYNEQFF
>TRBJ2-3|TRBV9|-|-|13
CASSVGSADTQYF
>TRBJ1-4|TRBV28|-|-|14
CASRPRVIGEKLFF
>TRBJ2-5|TRBV5-4|-|TRBD2|18
CASSLGRGREGPQETQYF